One sample yielded the 32 T cell receptor beta chains listed below, sequenced in a study of cytomegalovirus exposure and HLA in healthy donors. Using immunoSEQ multiplex PCR, the repertoire was profiled, and TCRdb retains in-frame clones only, with some absent. The sample includes roughly 120,000 clones, more than 75% seen only once; the top ten take 2.1%. The sample taken for sequencing was PBMCs. These receptors originate from a woman in her twenties or thirties in good health and CMV-seronegative.

The chain carries TRBV6-4 and TRBJ1-1; 8 nucleotides agree with TRBD1. Germline V lookup: CDR1 MRHNA, CDR2 SNTAGT. J was trimmed by 3 bases and V by 2 bases; bases with no gene match: 2. This CDR3 region has 14 residues. CDR3 in amino acids: CASSDTDRDTEAFF. DNA of the CDR3: TGTGCCAGCAGTGACACGGACAGGGACACTGAAGCTTTCTTT.

This clone has only one observation. This chain joins TRBV19 and TRBJ1-5, with TRBD1 identical over 11 bases. The V segment lost 6 bases and the J segment 6 bases; nucleotides outside the gene matches: 13. The CDR3 runs to 17 residues. CDR1 is LNHDA and CDR2 is SQIVND in the germline V gene (reference sequence). CDR3 in amino acids: CASRQYPGQGDRQPQHF. CDR3 coding DNA: TGTGCCAGTAGACAGTATCCGGGACAGGGGGATCGTCAGCCCCAGCATTTT.

The gene calls are TRBV19 and TRBJ2-2; TRBD1 is a possible D gene (6 bases). V was trimmed by 5 bases and J by 0 bases, leaving 10 bases between them. CDR3 size: 15 residues. Germline V gives CDR1 LNHDA, CDR2 SQIVND (reference sequence). CDR3 protein: CASSPGATNTGELFF. The CDR3 DNA is TGTGCCAGTAGTCCAGGGGCCACGAACACCGGGGAGCTGTTTTTT.

The chain recombines TRBV6-4 with TRBJ1-1; maybe TRBD1 (6 bases). V was shortened by 5 bases and J by 0 bases, with 7 bases between the two germline ends. The CDR3 runs to 13 residues. Germline CDR1 reads MRHNA; CDR2 reads SNTAGT. CDR3 region: CASSYRVNTEAFF. The CDR3 DNA sequence: TGTGCCAGCAGTTACAGGGTGAACACTGAAGCTTTCTTT.

This chain joins TRBV6-5 and TRBJ1-2, with unresolved D. Germline CDR1 and CDR2: MNHEY and SVGAGI. The CDR3 extends over 13 amino acids. V lost 0 bases, J lost 8 bases, and 10 bases lay in between. CDR3 loop: CASSYSRGYGYTF. CDR3 DNA: TGTGCCAGCAGTTACTCGAGAGGGTACGGCTACACCTTC.

The J gene is TRBJ2-2, the V gene TRBV11-3; 7 bases are a match to TRBD2. Looked up from germline, CDR1 is SGHNT and CDR2 is YENEEA. This CDR3 region has 16 residues. Unmatched junction bases numbered 11, after V lost 4 bases and J lost 6 bases. The CDR3: CASSSRGGWSAGELFF. The CDR3 DNA reads TGTGCCAGCAGCTCCCGGGGAGGGTGGTCGGCCGGGGAGCTGTTTTTT.

The chain couples TRBV18 to TRBJ1-1, with TRBD1 as a possible D gene (6 bases). CDR1 and CDR2 from the germline V gene are KGHSH and LQKENI. The CDR3 has 11 amino acids. V was clipped by 5 bases and J by 7 bases, with 8 bases between them. CDR3 sequence reads: CASSEQGEAFF. CDR3 DNA: TGTGCCAGCTCAGAACAGGGTGAAGCTTTCTTT.

CDR3 protein: CASSETGTGNTIYF. The CDR3 bases are TGTGCCAGCAGTGAAACCGGGACTGGAAACACCATATATTTT. The chain combines TRBV6-1 with TRBJ1-3; D uncertain. Germline V gene lookup returns CDR1 MNHNS and CDR2 SASEGT. Trimming took 2 bases from V and 2 from J, leaving 7 bases between them. The length of the CDR3 is 14 residues.

This clone is a singleton in its sample. The chain carries TRBV4-3 and TRBJ1-6, with D possibly TRBD1 on 6 matching bases. The CDR3 has 15 amino acids. Germline V CDR1 and CDR2: LGHNA, YSLEER. With 0 bases removed from V and 5 bases from J, the gap between germline ends came to 8 bases. CDR3 sequence: CASSQDTGNNSPLHF. As DNA, the CDR3 is TGCGCCAGCAGCCAAGATACAGGGAATAATTCACCCCTCCACTTT.

The genes are TRBV19 and TRBJ2-5, with D possibly being TRBD1 (6 bases). Germline CDR1 and CDR2: LNHDA and SQIVND (reference sequence). Trimming cost V 3 bases and J 2 bases, with 19 bases left between them. This CDR3 has 17 residues. This CDR3 is CASSIARTVPLQETQYF. CDR3 nucleotides: TGTGCCAGTAGTATCGCCCGGACAGTCCCACTACAAGAGACCCAGTACTTC. Full variable domain (missing parts from reference TRBV19 and TRBJ2-5): DGGITQSPKYLFRKEGQNVTLSCEQNLNHDAMYWYRQDPGQGLRLIYYSQIVNDFQKGDIAEGYSVSREKKESFPLTVTSAQKNPTAFYLCASSIARTVPLQETQYFGPGTRLLVL.

This chain links TRBV5-4 with TRBJ2-7; 8 bases map to TRBD2. The CDR3 consists of 17 residues. Trimming took 0 bases from V and 2 from J; bases not matched to a gene: 10. From germline, CDR1 is SGHNT and CDR2 YYREEE (reference sequence). The CDR3 is CASSLGPNGGAPYEQYF. CDR3 nucleotides: TGTGCCAGCAGCTTGGGGCCCAACGGGGGGGCCCCCTACGAGCAGTACTTC.

V usage is TRBV11-3 and J usage is TRBJ1-2, with TRBD1 matching over 9 bases. Per the germline V gene, CDR1 is SGHNT and CDR2 is YENEEA. V lost 1 base, J lost 5 bases, and 5 bases stayed unmatched. The CDR3 runs to 15 residues. In DNA, the CDR3 is TGTGCCAGCAGCTTAGTTGGACAGGGGATGTATGGCTACACCTTC. Encoded protein: CASSLVGQGMYGYTF. The variable domain in full, with the rest retrieved from reference TRBV11-3 and TRBJ1-2, is EAGVVQSPRYKIIEKKQPVAFWCNPISGHNTLYWYLQNLGQGPELLIRYENEEAVDDSQLPKDRFSAERLKGVDSTLKIQPAELGDSAVYLCASSLVGQGMYGYTFGSGTRLTVV.

The chain recombines TRBV5-1 with TRBJ2-7; D perhaps matches TRBD2 (5 bases). Deletions cut 1 base from V and 7 bases from J, with 12 bases between. The CDR3 has 13 amino acids. Per germline, CDR1 SGHRS and CDR2 YFSETQ. The CDR3 loop reads CASSLRSGDEQYF. The CDR3, as DNA: TGCGCCAGCAGCTTGAGGTCCGGGGATGAGCAGTACTTC.

The J gene is TRBJ2-7, the V gene TRBV6-1, with a weak D call TRBD2 (6 bases). Trimming removed 1 base at V and 3 bases at J, with 10 bases between. Germline lookup yields CDR1 MNHNS and CDR2 SASEGT. The CDR3 loop spans 14 amino acids. CDR3 DNA: TGTGCCAGCAGTGAAGGCGGGGAGTTCTACGAGCAGTACTTC. Amino acids: CASSEGGEFYEQYF.

This chain connects TRBV10-3 to TRBJ2-1; D gene ambiguous. The germline gives CDR1 ENHRY, CDR2 SYGVKD. V was trimmed by 3 bases and J by 0 bases, leaving 12 bases between them. The CDR3 consists of 16 residues. CDR3 residues: CAISDFRVASYNEQFF. As DNA, the CDR3 is TGTGCCATCAGTGATTTTCGGGTAGCCTCCTACAATGAGCAGTTCTTC.

The J gene is TRBJ2-2, the V gene TRBV14, with 7 bases lining up with TRBD2. The CDR3 is 15 amino acids. Unmatched junction bases numbered 8, after V lost 5 bases and J lost 5 bases. Germline V gene lookup returns CDR1 SGHDN and CDR2 FVKESK. The CDR3 nucleotides read TGTGCCAGCAGCGGCACTAGCGTCCAAACCGGGGAGCTGTTTTTT. Translation: CASSGTSVQTGELFF.

The chain employs TRBV7-9 and TRBJ2-1; D may be TRBD2 (6 bases). Germline V gene sequence: CDR1 SEHNR, CDR2 FQNEAQ (reference sequence). Trimming stripped 5 bases from V and 6 bases from J, with 17 bases between. This CDR3 has 15 amino acids. CDR3 nucleotide sequence: TGTGCCAGCAGCGCGGACGGGGAGGTACCCAATGAGCAGTTCTTC. This sequence encodes CASSADGEVPNEQFF.

V usage is TRBV9 and J usage is TRBJ1-2; the D is unclear. With 0 bases removed from V and 0 bases from J, the gap between germline ends came to 12 bases. The CDR3 has 16 residues. The germline V gene has CDR1 SGDLS and CDR2 YYNGEE. In DNA, the CDR3 is TGTGCCAGCAGCGTAGAACCCCAACGCGCTAACTATGGCTACACCTTC. It translates to CASSVEPQRANYGYTF.

The J gene is TRBJ2-5, the V gene TRBV4-3; 8 positions match TRBD2. Germline V gives CDR1 LGHNA, CDR2 YSLEER. The CDR3 loop spans 17 amino acids. Trimming took 0 bases from V and 4 from J; bases not matched to a gene: 10. CDR3 sequence (DNA): TGCGCCAGCAGCCAAGAAGATATGGGGAGCGGGGGAGAGACCCAGTACTTC. Its protein is CASSQEDMGSGGETQYF.

This rearrangement joins TRBV5-5 to TRBJ2-5; 10 bases are shared with TRBD2. Germline V lookup: CDR1 SGHKS, CDR2 YYEKEE (reference sequence). The CDR3 sequence is 16 residues long. J was trimmed by 5 bases and V by 1 base; bases with no gene match: 8. CDR3 amino acids: CASSLPSGGAEETQYF. The CDR3 bases are TGTGCCAGCAGCTTGCCGAGCGGGGGGGCAGAGGAGACCCAGTACTTC.

The J gene is TRBJ2-1, the V gene TRBV5-1; 10 bases are a match to TRBD2. CDR1 is SGHRS, CDR2 YFSETQ, per germline. The V gene end was trimmed by 4 bases and the J gene end by 4 bases; junction bases not matched to a gene: 8. The CDR3 is 16 amino acids. The CDR3 here is CASSPGGLASYNEQFF. In nucleotides, the CDR3 is TGCGCCAGCAGCCCTGGGGGACTAGCGAGTTACAATGAGCAGTTCTTC.

V and J are TRBV7-8 and TRBJ2-3; the match to TRBD1 covers 12 bases. The CDR3 loop spans 18 amino acids. With 3 bases clipped from V and 4 bases from J, the junction kept 11 bases outside the gene matches. CDR1 is SGHVS, CDR2 FQNEAQ, per germline. The DNA of the CDR3 is TGTGCCAGCAGCTTCCTAGAAGGCGGGACAGGGGGCGCAGATACGCAGTATTTT. Translation: CASSFLEGGTGGADTQYF.

The CDR3 region is CASSGQGANTEAFF. CDR3 coding DNA: TGCGCCAGCAGTGGACAGGGGGCAAACACTGAAGCTTTCTTT. The J gene is TRBJ1-1, the V gene TRBV10-1; the match to TRBD1 covers 10 bases. Germline-derived CDR1 and CDR2 are WNHNN and SYGVQD (reference sequence). The CDR3 consists of 14 residues. With V trimmed by 4 bases and J by 2 bases, 1 base remained unmatched.

The gene calls are TRBV5-4 and TRBJ1-2, with 8 bases matching TRBD1. V dropped 0 bases and J dropped 8; count of bases not matched to a gene: 15. Germline V lookup: CDR1 SGHNT, CDR2 YYREEE (reference sequence). The CDR3 sequence is 17 residues long. CDR3 in amino acids: CASSLGRDRSMAGGYTF. In DNA form, the CDR3 reads TGTGCCAGCAGCTTGGGCCGGGACAGGTCTATGGCGGGGGGCTACACCTTC.

A single count supports this clone. The chain carries TRBV9 and TRBJ2-5; a possible D gene is TRBD1 (6 bases). CDR1 and CDR2 (germline): SGDLS, YYNGEE. The CDR3 extends over 16 amino acids. Trimming left V 4 bases short and J 9 bases short, with 25 bases between. CDR3 nucleotide sequence: TGTGCCAGCAGCCCCCGGGACACCCTACCATCCGTCGCCCAGTACTTC. It specifies CASSPRDTLPSVAQYF.

The chain recombines TRBV9 with TRBJ1-2; 9 positions agree with TRBD1. Trimming cost V 3 bases and J 7 bases; bases outside gene matches: 7. CDR3 size: 14 residues. Germline V CDR1 and CDR2: SGDLS, YYNGEE. In nucleotides, the CDR3 is TGTGCCAGCAGCGCTTTACAGGGGGCAAGTGGCTACACCTTC. Protein: CASSALQGASGYTF.

The chain links TRBV5-1 to TRBJ2-3; TRBD2 agrees at 10 bases. The CDR3 contains 16 residues. Germline V gene sequence: CDR1 SGHRS, CDR2 YFSETQ. V was clipped by 1 base and J by 2 bases; unmatched bases: 4. CDR3 loop: CASSLSSGGFTDTQYF. In DNA, the CDR3 is TGCGCCAGCAGCTTGAGTAGCGGGGGGTTCACAGATACGCAGTATTTT.

The chain is built from TRBV4-1 and TRBJ2-7, with 12 bases identical to TRBD1. This CDR3 has 18 amino acids. The germline V gene has CDR1 MGHRA and CDR2 YSYEKL. The V and J ends lost 2 bases and 2 bases, in that order; junction bases with no gene match: 10. DNA of the CDR3: TGCGCCAGCAGCCAACTATTAAAGGGACAGGGGGCCACCTACGAGCAGTACTTC. This translates into CASSQLLKGQGATYEQYF.

This chain links TRBV6-1 with TRBJ2-2; a weak D match, TRBD2 (5 bases). CDR1 and CDR2 from the germline V gene are MNHNS and SASEGT. The ends were cut back, 6 bases at V and 2 bases at J, with 10 bases in the middle. CDR3 length: 14 amino acids. The DNA for the CDR3 is TGTGCCAGCAGCGGGAAGACCAACACCGGGGAGCTGTTTTTT. Translated, it gives CASSGKTNTGELFF.

This clone was picked up a small number of times. This chain connects TRBV4-2 to TRBJ2-2; TRBD2 matches at 11 bases. CDR1 is LGHNA, CDR2 YNFKEQ, per germline. J was trimmed by 6 bases and V by 0 bases; bases with no gene match: 0. This CDR3 comprises 15 residues. The DNA for the CDR3 is TGTGCCAGCAGCCAAGATAGCGGGGGGGCCGGGGAGCTGTTTTTT. It translates to CASSQDSGGAGELFF.

Concerning this clone itself: This sample includes further DNA sequences coding for the same CDR3. V is TRBV15 and J is TRBJ1-3; no clear D gene. The CDR3 has 13 amino acids. Germline V gives CDR1 LNHNV, CDR2 YYDKDF (reference sequence). V gave up 5 bases and J gave up 4 bases, with 9 bases separating them. CDR3 residues: CATSPGTGNTIYF. CDR3 sequence (DNA): TGTGCCACCAGCCCGGGAACAGGAAACACCATATATTTT.

This clone appeared a single time. The rearrangement joins TRBV6-6 to TRBJ2-1; TRBD2 matches at 11 bases. Germline lookup yields CDR1 MNHNY and CDR2 SVGAGI (reference sequence). This CDR3 contains 15 residues. Trimming cost V 4 bases and J 5 bases; bases outside gene matches: 4. CDR3 coding DNA: TGTGCCAGCAGTTCCGGACTAGCGGGCGACAATGAGCAGTTCTTC. Its protein is CASSSGLAGDNEQFF.